The 13 T cell receptor beta chains below were found in one sample sequenced in a study of blood T cell repertoires in COVID-19. TCRdb keeps only in-frame clones here, not all; method: immunoSEQ multiplex PCR. The sample has 430,000 or so clones, roughly 88% seen once; the top ten hold approximately 1.5%. The specimen sequenced was PBMCs or T cells enriched from blood (not recorded which). The receptors were sampled from a woman between 18 and 30 years old who had been exposed to COVID-19.

The chain has TRBV28 and TRBJ2-5, with no clear D. Germline V gives CDR1 MDHEN, CDR2 SYDVKM. V gave up 2 bases and J gave up 2 bases, with 3 bases separating them. The CDR3 length is 12 residues. The CDR3 loop reads CASSLVQETQYF. CDR3 sequence (DNA): TGTGCCAGCAGTTTAGTACAAGAGACCCAGTACTTC. Drawing the rest from reference TRBV28 and TRBJ2-5, the complete variable domain is DVKVTQSSRYLVKRTGEKVFLECVQDMDHENMFWYRQDPGLGLRLIYFSYDVKMKEKGDIPEGYSVSREKKERFSLILESASTNQTSMYLCASSLVQETQYFGPGTRLLVL.

The rearrangement links TRBV24-1 to TRBJ1-2; tentative D call: TRBD1 (6 bases). Trimming took off 4 bases at V and 4 bases at J, with 12 bases between the two ends. Germline-derived CDR1 and CDR2 are KGHDR and SFDVKD. This CDR3 spans 14 amino acids. The chain's CDR3 is CATSDPTGSYGYTF. CDR3 nucleotide sequence: TGTGCCACCAGTGACCCAACAGGGTCCTATGGCTACACCTTC.

The rearrangement joins TRBV6-5 to TRBJ2-7, with TRBD2 matching 8 bases. CDR3 length: 13 residues. CDR1 and CDR2 (germline): MNHEY, SVGAGI. The V and J ends lost 7 bases and 1 base, in that order; junction bases with no gene match: 3. In DNA form, the CDR3 reads TGTGCCAGCACCGGGGGGGGGTCCTACGAGCAGTACTTC. It encodes CASTGGGSYEQYF.

The rearrangement links TRBV7-3 to TRBJ2-1, with D maybe TRBD2 (6 bases). Per the germline V gene, CDR1 is SGHTA and CDR2 is FQGTGA. This CDR3 region has 16 residues. Trimming removed 5 bases from V and 5 bases from J, with 19 bases in between. CDR3 nucleotides: TGTGCCAGCAGCAATGACTCCAGCGGGTACGACAATGAGCAGTTCTTC. Amino acids: CASSNDSSGYDNEQFF.

The chain combines TRBV18 with TRBJ2-3, with D tentatively TRBD1 (5 bases). Germline V lookup: CDR1 KGHSH, CDR2 LQKENI. The CDR3 is 14 residues long. Trimming took 4 bases from V and 3 from J, leaving 11 bases between them. The CDR3 sequence: CASSLTGVTDTQYF. The CDR3 DNA is TGTGCCAGCTCACTTACAGGAGTAACAGATACGCAGTATTTT. Full variable domain (outside the CDR3, taken from reference TRBV18 and TRBJ2-3): NAGVMQNPRHLVRRRGQEARLRCSPMKGHSHVYWYRQLPEEGLKFMVYLQKENIIDESGMPKERFSAEFPKEGPSILRIQQVVRGDSAAYFCASSLTGVTDTQYFGPGTRLTVL.

This sequence joins TRBV13 and TRBJ2-5; 9 bases fit TRBD1. With 5 bases clipped from V and 4 bases from J, the junction kept 11 bases outside the gene matches. This CDR3 contains 16 residues. The germline V gene encodes CDR1 PRHDT and CDR2 FYEKMQ (reference sequence). CDR3 sequence: CASSVEGGTGRETQYF. The CDR3 nucleotides are TGTGCCAGCAGCGTTGAGGGGGGGACAGGGAGAGAGACCCAGTACTTC.

A few counts support this clone. The chain couples TRBV9 to TRBJ1-3; D is ambiguous. The CDR3 has 14 residues. CDR1 and CDR2 (germline): SGDLS, YYNGEE. The V end was cut by 0 bases, the J end by 4 bases, with 8 bases between. CDR3 residues: CASSVVGSGNTIYF. CDR3 in DNA: TGTGCCAGCAGCGTAGTGGGCAGCGGAAACACCATATATTTT.

This clone was recorded once. The chain employs TRBV11-2 and TRBJ2-3; tentative D call: TRBD1 (5 bases). CDR1 is SGHAT, CDR2 FQNNGV, per germline. The CDR3 loop spans 19 amino acids. The V end lost 6 bases, the J end lost 2 bases, and 27 bases lay between the germline ends. The CDR3 DNA follows: TGTGCCAGCAGGCCCTACTTGGTGTTGAAGGGGCACACCACAGATACGCAGTATTTT. This sequence encodes CASRPYLVLKGHTTDTQYF. Looking up the rest from reference TRBV11-2 and TRBJ2-3 gives the full variable domain: EAGVAQSPRYKIIEKRQSVAFWCNPISGHATLYWYQQILGQGPKLLIQFQNNGVVDDSQLPKDRFSAERLKGVDSTLKIQPAKLEDSAVYLCASRPYLVLKGHTTDTQYFGPGTRLTVL.

The rearrangement uses TRBV5-1 and TRBJ1-1, with D hard to call. The CDR3 is made up of 16 amino acids. Looked up from germline, CDR1 is SGHRS and CDR2 is YFSETQ. V dropped 4 bases and J dropped 3 bases, with 19 bases sitting between them. The CDR3 sequence is CASSPGGGLTHTEAFF. The CDR3 nucleotides are TGCGCCAGCAGCCCAGGCGGAGGGCTGACGCACACTGAAGCTTTCTTT.

The V and J genes are TRBV18 and TRBJ1-6; no clear D gene. CDR3 length equals 14 residues. Germline values: CDR1 KGHSH, CDR2 LQKENI. V was clipped by 6 bases and J by 8 bases, with 14 bases between them. CDR3 in amino acids: CASSGRMADSPLHF. The DNA for the CDR3 is TGTGCCAGCTCCGGTCGGATGGCGGATTCACCCCTCCACTTT.

This chain links TRBV27 with TRBJ2-1; D might be TRBD2 (6 bases). Germline CDR1 reads MNHEY; CDR2 reads SMNVEV (reference sequence). Between the trimmed V and J ends, which lost 2 bases and 9 bases, there was a span of 11 bases. The CDR3 loop spans 13 amino acids. CDR3 in DNA: TGTGCCAGCAGTTTAACTAGCCGGGTTGAGCAGTTCTTC. Translation gives CASSLTSRVEQFF.

The chain uses TRBV4-1 and TRBJ2-3; 10 nucleotides agree with TRBD2. Germline loops: CDR1 MGHRA, CDR2 YSYEKL. This CDR3 has 15 residues. With V trimmed by 1 base and J by 5 bases, 3 bases remained unmatched. Here the CDR3 DNA reads TGCGCCAGCAGCCAAGGGACTAGCGGACTAGATACGCAGTATTTT. Residues: CASSQGTSGLDTQYF.

This clone was seen once. The chain combines TRBV3-1 (or the pseudogene TRBV3-2) with TRBJ1-4, with D unclear. This CDR3 comprises 13 residues. V was shortened by 1 base and J by 4 bases, with 4 bases between the two germline ends. Germline-derived CDR1 and CDR2 are LGHDT and YNNKEL (reference sequence). This chain's CDR3 is CASSQGGNEKLFF. The CDR3 DNA sequence: TGTGCCAGCAGCCAAGGAGGTAATGAAAAACTGTTTTTT.